The 12 T cell receptor beta chains below all came from one sample that was sequenced in a study of vaccination effects on CD4 cells after COVID-19. These receptors' targets are unknown. The protocol was immunoSEQ multiplex PCR, while the TCRdb copy is restricted to in-frame clones and leaves out a portion. The sample includes approximately 61,000 clones, less than 80% seen only once; the top ten take around 1.2%. Sequencing was preceded by expansion of antigen-specific CD4+ T cells with viral peptide pools in the ViraFEST assay. Cultured cells yielded isolated CD4+ T cells after approximately nine days. Each participant was administered two doses of either the BNT162b2 or the mRNA-1273 vaccine. The specimen was CD4+ T cells from PBMCs cultured with HCoV-229E spike peptides, collected after COVID-19 vaccination. These receptors were collected from a human donor who received a COVID-19 vaccine.

V and J are TRBV7-2 and TRBJ2-5; 7 bases match TRBD2. V dropped 5 bases and J dropped 5; count of bases not matched to a gene: 8. This CDR3 is built from 14 residues. Germline V gene lookup returns CDR1 SGHTA and CDR2 FQGNSA. CDR3 coding DNA: TGTGCCAGCAGCCTCGGACTAGTTTGGGAGACCCAGTACTTC. This encodes CASSLGLVWETQYF.

There are a few counts of this clone. This chain connects TRBV3-1 (or the pseudogene TRBV3-2) to TRBJ1-1; D may be TRBD1 (5 bases). Trimming took 3 bases from V and 1 from J, leaving 6 bases between them. This CDR3 comprises 13 residues. CDR1 is LGHDT, CDR2 YNNKEL, per germline (reference sequence). CDR3 in amino acids: CASSQGPNTEAFF. The CDR3 nucleotides are TGTGCCAGCAGCCAGGGGCCGAACACTGAAGCTTTCTTT.

This clone was detected only a few times. V and J are TRBV12-3 or TRBV12-4 and TRBJ1-6, with D unresolved. V lost 2 bases and J lost 8, with 4 bases in between. The CDR3 is 12 residues long. CDR3 bases: TGTGCCAGCAGTTTATTATATTCACCCCTCCACTTT. Protein sequence: CASSLLYSPLHF.

V and J are TRBV6-5 and TRBJ2-3; D may be TRBD1 or TRBD2 (5 bases each). The germline V gene has CDR1 MNHEY and CDR2 SVGAGI. The CDR3 is 15 residues long. The V and J ends lost 0 bases and 1 base respectively, with 8 bases between them. In nucleotides, the CDR3 is TGTGCCAGCAGTTACTCGAGGGACCGCACAGATACGCAGTATTTT. Translating it yields CASSYSRDRTDTQYF.

The genes are TRBV4-1 and TRBJ2-5; D is unclear. Germline CDR1 is MGHRA and CDR2 is YSYEKL. The V and J ends lost 4 bases and 6 bases respectively, with 12 bases between them. CDR3 length: 13 amino acids. The CDR3 DNA is TGCGCCAGCAGCCTCCTACCGTTACAGACCCAGTACTTC. Translated, it gives CASSLLPLQTQYF.

This clone counts as medium-sized (0.01 to 0.1%). J is TRBJ2-3 and V is TRBV18; no reliable D call. This CDR3 region has 15 residues. With 3 bases removed from V and 1 base from J, the gap between germline ends came to 11 bases. Germline V gene lookup returns CDR1 KGHSH and CDR2 LQKENI. The CDR3 bases are TGTGCCAGCTCACCCGGGCCTGTCGGCACAGATACGCAGTATTTT. Its protein is CASSPGPVGTDTQYF. Supplemented by reference TRBV18 and TRBJ2-3, the full variable domain reads NAGVMQNPRHLVRRRGQEARLRCSPMKGHSHVYWYRQLPEEGLKFMVYLQKENIIDESGMPKERFSAEFPKEGPSILRIQQVVRGDSAAYFCASSPGPVGTDTQYFGPGTRLTVL.

This clone was seen a single time. The V call is TRBV4-1, the J call TRBJ1-4, with 9 nucleotides matching TRBD1. The J segment lost 5 bases and the V segment lost 1 base, leaving 5 bases of the junction unmatched. Germline V gives CDR1 MGHRA, CDR2 YSYEKL. The CDR3 consists of 16 residues. DNA for the CDR3: TGCGCCAGCAGCCAAGCGAGGGACAGGGTGAATGAAAAACTGTTTTTT. Residues: CASSQARDRVNEKLFF.

This rearrangement joins TRBV6-5 to TRBJ2-7, with D maybe TRBD1 (6 bases). V was pared by 6 bases and J by 3 bases, with 12 bases between. Germline V lookup: CDR1 MNHEY, CDR2 SVGAGI. This CDR3 is 13 amino acids long. Here the CDR3 reads CASRRQGSYEQYV. In DNA form, the CDR3 reads TGTGCCAGCAGGCGGCAGGGGAGCTACGAGCAGTACGTC.

The genes are TRBV24-1 and TRBJ2-1; D remains unclear. Per germline, CDR1 KGHDR and CDR2 SFDVKD. Trimming shortened V by 4 bases and J by 0 bases, and 12 bases separated the two germline ends. This CDR3 is 16 amino acids long. The CDR3 bases are TGTGCCACCAGTGAAATTGCTCCTAGCTCCTACAATGAGCAGTTCTTC. Its translation is CATSEIAPSSYNEQFF.

This clone was seen more than once but under ten times. The chain links TRBV2 to TRBJ2-7, with D possibly matching TRBD2 (6 bases). CDR3 length: 13 amino acids. Deletions cut 0 bases from V and 6 bases from J, with 9 bases between. From germline, CDR1 is SNHLY and CDR2 FYNNEI. CDR3 sequence: CASSEAGGTEQYV. The DNA for the CDR3 is TGTGCCAGCAGTGAAGCGGGGGGTACCGAGCAGTACGTC.

The chain couples TRBV5-4 to TRBJ2-3; perhaps TRBD2 as D (6 bases). Germline loops: CDR1 SGHNT, CDR2 YYREEE (reference sequence). The V end lost 2 bases, the J end lost 0 bases, and 7 bases lay between the germline ends. The CDR3 extends over 14 amino acids. The CDR3 DNA reads as TGTGCCAGCAGCTTAGGAGGGAGCACAGATACGCAGTATTTT. This encodes CASSLGGSTDTQYF.

This sequence joins TRBV10-2 and TRBJ1-1; no firm D call. This CDR3 comprises 13 residues. V lost 0 bases to trimming and J lost 1 base, with 3 bases between them. Germline V gene lookup returns CDR1 WSHSY and CDR2 SAAADI. CDR3 loop: CASSESRNTEAFF. In DNA, the CDR3 is TGCGCCAGCAGTGAGTCCCGGAACACTGAAGCTTTCTTT.